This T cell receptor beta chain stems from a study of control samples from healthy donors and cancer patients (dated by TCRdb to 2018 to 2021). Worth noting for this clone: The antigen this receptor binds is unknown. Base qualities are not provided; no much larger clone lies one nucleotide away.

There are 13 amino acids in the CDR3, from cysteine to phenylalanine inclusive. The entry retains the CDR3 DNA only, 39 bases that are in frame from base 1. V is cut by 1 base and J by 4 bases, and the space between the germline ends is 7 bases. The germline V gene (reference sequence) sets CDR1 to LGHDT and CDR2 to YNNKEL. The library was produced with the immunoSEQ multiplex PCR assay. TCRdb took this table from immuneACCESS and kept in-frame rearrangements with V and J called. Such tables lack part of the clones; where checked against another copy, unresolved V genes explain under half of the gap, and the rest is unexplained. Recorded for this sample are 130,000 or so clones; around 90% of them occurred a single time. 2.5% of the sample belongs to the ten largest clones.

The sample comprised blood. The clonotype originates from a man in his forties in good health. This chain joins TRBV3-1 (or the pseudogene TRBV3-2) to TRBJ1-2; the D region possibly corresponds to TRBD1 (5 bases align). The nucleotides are TGTGCCAGCAGCCAAGGCAGGGCCTATGGCTACACCTTC. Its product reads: CASSQGRAYGYTF.